This TCR beta chain was observed in a study of T-cell memory formation after mild COVID-19. TCRdb processed the 5' RACE reads anew with MiXCR; each CDR3 protein has one entry. Counted here are roughly 180,000 distinct CDR3 sequences, under 14% occurring once; the ten biggest clones make up 3% to 4%. The sequence derives from a man aged 18 to 29 who had mild COVID-19 (a few samples of this study predate the infection). Cell type and time point are not known. The sample consisted of PBMCs or a T cell subset sorted from them (not recorded which).

This CDR3 is CASSLEGRKQPQHF. As DNA, the CDR3 is TGTGCCAGCAGTCTCGAGGGACGGAAGCAGCCCCAGCATTTT. This chain links TRBV6-2 or TRBV6-3 with TRBJ1-5; a possible D gene is TRBD1 (5 bases). V was clipped by 5 bases and J by 7 bases, with 15 bases between them. Germline V gives CDR1 MNHEY, CDR2 SVGEGT. The CDR3 sequence is 14 residues long.